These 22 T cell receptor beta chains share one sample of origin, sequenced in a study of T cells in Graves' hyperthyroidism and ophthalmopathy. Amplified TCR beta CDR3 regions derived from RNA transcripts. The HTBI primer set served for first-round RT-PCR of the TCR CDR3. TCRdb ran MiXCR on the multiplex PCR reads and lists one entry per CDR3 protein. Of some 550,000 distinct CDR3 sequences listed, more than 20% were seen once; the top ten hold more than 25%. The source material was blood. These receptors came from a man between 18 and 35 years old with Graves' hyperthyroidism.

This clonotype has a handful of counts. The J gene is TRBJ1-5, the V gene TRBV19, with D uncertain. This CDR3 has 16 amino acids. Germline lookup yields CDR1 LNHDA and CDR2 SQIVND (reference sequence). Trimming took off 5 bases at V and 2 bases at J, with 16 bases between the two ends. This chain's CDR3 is CASSGQVWGGNQPQHF. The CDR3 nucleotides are TGTGCCAGTAGTGGCCAGGTATGGGGAGGCAATCAGCCCCAGCATTTT.

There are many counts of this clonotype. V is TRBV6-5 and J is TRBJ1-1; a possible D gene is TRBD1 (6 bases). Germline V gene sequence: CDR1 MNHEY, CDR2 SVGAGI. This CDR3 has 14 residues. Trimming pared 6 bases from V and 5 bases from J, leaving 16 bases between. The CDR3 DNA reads TGTGCCAGCAGCCAGACAGGTGTGGGGACTGAAGCTTTCTTT. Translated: CASSQTGVGTEAFF.

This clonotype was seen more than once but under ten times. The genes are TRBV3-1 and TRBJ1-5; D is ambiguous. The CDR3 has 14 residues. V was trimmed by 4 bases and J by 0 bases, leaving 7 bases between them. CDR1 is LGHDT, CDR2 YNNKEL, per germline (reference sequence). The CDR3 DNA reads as TGTGCCAGCAGCCCCACGTATAGCAATCAGCCCCAGCATTTT. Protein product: CASSPTYSNQPQHF. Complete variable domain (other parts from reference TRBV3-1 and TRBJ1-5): DTAVSQTPKYLVTQMGNDKSIKCEQNLGHDTMYWYKQDSKKFLKIMFSYNNKELIINETVPNRFSPKSPDKAHLNLHINSLELGDSAVYFCASSPTYSNQPQHFGDGTRLSIL.

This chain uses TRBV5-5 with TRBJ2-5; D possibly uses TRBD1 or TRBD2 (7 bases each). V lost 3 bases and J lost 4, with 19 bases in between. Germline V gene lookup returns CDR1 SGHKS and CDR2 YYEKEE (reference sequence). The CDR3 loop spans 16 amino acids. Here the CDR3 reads CASSWPGGGLLETQYF. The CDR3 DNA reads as TGTGCCAGCAGCTGGCCAGGGGGGGGACTCTTAGAGACCCAGTACTTC. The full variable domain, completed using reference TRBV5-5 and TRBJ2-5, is DAGVTQSPTHLIKTRGQQVTLRCSPISGHKSVSWYQQVLGQGPQFIFQYYEKEERGRGNFPDRFSARQFPNYSSELNVNALLLGDSALYLCASSWPGGGLLETQYFGPGTRLLVL.

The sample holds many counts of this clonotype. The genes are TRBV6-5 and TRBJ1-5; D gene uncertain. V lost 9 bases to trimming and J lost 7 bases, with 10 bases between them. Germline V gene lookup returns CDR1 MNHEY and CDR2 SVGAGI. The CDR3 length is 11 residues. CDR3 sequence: CASSQIQPQHF. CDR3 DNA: TGTGCCAGTTCACAGATCCAGCCCCAGCATTTT.

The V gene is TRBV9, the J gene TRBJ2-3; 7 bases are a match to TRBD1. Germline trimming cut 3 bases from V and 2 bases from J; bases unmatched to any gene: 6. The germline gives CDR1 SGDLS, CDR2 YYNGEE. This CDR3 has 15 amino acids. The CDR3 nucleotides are TGTGCCAGCAGCGGCTGGGACAGCGACACAGATACGCAGTATTTT. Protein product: CASSGWDSDTDTQYF.

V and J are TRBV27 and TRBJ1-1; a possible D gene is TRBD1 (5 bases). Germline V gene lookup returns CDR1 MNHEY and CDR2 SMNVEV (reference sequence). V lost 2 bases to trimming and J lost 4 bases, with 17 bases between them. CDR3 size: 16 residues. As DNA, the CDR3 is TGTGCCAGCAGTTTAACGGTGAACCTGGGGGTCACTGAAGCTTTCTTT. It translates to CASSLTVNLGVTEAFF.

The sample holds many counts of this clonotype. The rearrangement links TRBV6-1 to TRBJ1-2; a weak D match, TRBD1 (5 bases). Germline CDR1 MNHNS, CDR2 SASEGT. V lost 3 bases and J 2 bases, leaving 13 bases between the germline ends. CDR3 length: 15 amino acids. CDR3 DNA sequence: TGTGCCAGCAGTGATGAGGGACCGTTCAACTATGGCTACACCTTC. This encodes CASSDEGPFNYGYTF.

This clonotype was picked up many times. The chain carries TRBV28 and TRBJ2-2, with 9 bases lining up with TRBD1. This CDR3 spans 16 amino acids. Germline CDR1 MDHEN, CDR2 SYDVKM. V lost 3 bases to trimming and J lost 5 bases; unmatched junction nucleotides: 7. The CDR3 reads CASSFRQGGWTGELFF. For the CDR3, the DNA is TGTGCCAGCAGTTTCCGACAGGGGGGTTGGACCGGGGAGCTGTTTTTT.

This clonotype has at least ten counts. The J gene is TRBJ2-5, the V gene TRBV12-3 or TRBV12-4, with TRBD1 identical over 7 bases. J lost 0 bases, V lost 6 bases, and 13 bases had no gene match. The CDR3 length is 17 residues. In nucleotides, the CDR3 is TGTGCCAGCAGACCGAACCTAGAAGACAGGGACCAAGAGACCCAGTACTTC. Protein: CASRPNLEDRDQETQYF.

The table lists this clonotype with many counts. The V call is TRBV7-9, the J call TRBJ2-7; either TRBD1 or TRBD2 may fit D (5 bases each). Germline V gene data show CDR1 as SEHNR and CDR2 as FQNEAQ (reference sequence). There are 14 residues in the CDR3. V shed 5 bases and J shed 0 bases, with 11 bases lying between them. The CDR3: CASSTPGPSYEQYF. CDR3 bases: TGTGCCAGCAGCACCCCGGGACCCTCCTACGAGCAGTACTTC.

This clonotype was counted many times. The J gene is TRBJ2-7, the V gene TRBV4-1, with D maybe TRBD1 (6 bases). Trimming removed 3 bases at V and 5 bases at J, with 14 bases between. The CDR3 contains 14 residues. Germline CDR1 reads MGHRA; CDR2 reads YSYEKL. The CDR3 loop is CASSQAHRADEQYF. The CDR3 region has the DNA TGCGCCAGCAGCCAGGCCCACAGGGCGGACGAGCAGTACTTC.

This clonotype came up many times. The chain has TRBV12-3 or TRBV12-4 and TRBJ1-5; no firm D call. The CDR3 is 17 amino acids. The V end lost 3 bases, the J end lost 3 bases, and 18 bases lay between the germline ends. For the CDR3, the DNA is TGTGCCAGCAGTTTCAAGCGCGACCCGACGGACAATCAGCCCCAGCATTTT. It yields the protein CASSFKRDPTDNQPQHF.

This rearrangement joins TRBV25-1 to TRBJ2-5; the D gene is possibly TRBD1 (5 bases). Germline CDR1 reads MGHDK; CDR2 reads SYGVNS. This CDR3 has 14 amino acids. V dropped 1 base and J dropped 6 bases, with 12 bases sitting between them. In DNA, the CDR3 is TGTGCCAGCAGTGAATGGTCGACAGAACAGACCCAGTACTTC. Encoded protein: CASSEWSTEQTQYF.

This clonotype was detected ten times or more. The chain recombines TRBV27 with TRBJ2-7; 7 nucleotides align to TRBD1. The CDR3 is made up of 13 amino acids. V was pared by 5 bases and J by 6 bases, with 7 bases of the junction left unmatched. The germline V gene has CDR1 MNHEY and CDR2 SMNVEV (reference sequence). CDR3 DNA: TGTGCCAGCAGTCTACAGGGGTCGGGCGAGCAGTACTTC. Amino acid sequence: CASSLQGSGEQYF.

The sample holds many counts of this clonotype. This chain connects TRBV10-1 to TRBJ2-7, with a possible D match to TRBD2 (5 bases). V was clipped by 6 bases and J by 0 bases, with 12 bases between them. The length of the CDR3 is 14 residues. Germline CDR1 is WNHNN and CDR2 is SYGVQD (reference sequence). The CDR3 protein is CASSTSGFSYEQYF. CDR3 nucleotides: TGCGCCAGCAGCACGTCGGGGTTCTCCTACGAGCAGTACTTC.

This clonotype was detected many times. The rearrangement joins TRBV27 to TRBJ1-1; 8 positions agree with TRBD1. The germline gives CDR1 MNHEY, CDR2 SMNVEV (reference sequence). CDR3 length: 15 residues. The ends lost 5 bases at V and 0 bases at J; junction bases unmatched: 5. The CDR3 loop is CASSTGQAVNTEAFF. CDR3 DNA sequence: TGTGCCAGCAGTACGGGACAGGCGGTGAACACTGAAGCTTTCTTT.

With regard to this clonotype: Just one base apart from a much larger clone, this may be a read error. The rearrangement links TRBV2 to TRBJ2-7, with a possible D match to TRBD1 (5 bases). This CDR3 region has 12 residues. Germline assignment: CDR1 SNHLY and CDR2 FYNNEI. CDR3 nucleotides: TGTGCCAGCAATGAAGACAGCTACGAGCAGTACTTC. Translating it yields CASNEDSYEQYF.

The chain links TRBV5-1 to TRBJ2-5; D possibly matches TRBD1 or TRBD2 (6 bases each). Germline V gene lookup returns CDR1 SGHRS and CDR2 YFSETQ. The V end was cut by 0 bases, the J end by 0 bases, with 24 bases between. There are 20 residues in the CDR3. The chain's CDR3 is CASSLGGDGGPSIYQETQYF. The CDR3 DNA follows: TGCGCCAGCAGCTTGGGGGGCGATGGGGGGCCCTCGATATACCAAGAGACCCAGTACTTC. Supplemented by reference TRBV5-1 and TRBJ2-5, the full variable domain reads KAGVTQTPRYLIKTRGQQVTLSCSPISGHRSVSWYQQTPGQGLQFLFEYFSETQRNKGNFPGRFSGRQFSNSRSEMNVSTLELGDSALYLCASSLGGDGGPSIYQETQYFGPGTRLLVL.

The CDR3 protein is CASRPGQGSSEAFF. The CDR3 nucleotides are TGTGCCAGCAGACCTGGACAGGGTTCCTCTGAAGCTTTCTTT. The genes are TRBV11-1 and TRBJ1-1, with TRBD1 identical over 8 bases. This CDR3 comprises 14 residues. The trim removed 6 bases at V and 6 bases at J, leaving 9 bases unmatched. Germline loops: CDR1 SGHAT, CDR2 FQDESV (reference sequence). The whole variable domain, filled in from reference TRBV11-1 and TRBJ1-1, reads EAEVAQSPRYKITEKSQAVAFWCDPISGHATLYWYRQILGQGPELLVQFQDESVVDDSQLPKDRFSAERLKGVDSTLKIQPAELGDSAMYLCASRPGQGSSEAFFGQGTRLTVV.

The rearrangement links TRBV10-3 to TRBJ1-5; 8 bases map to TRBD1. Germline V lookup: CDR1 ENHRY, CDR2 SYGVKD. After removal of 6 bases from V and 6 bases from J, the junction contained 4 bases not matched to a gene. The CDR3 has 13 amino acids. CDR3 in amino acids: CAISDRGGQPQHF. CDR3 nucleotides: TGTGCCATCAGCGACAGGGGCGGTCAGCCCCAGCATTTT.

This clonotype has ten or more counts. In DNA form, the CDR3 reads TGTGCCAGCAGTCTTTCGGGACAGGGGCCCGGAGGAAGCGGGGAGCTGTTTTTT. Translation: CASSLSGQGPGGSGELFF. The chain joins TRBV27 to TRBJ2-2; TRBD1 aligns across 10 bases. The V and J ends lost 5 bases and 7 bases, in that order; junction bases with no gene match: 16. The CDR3 loop spans 18 amino acids. Germline V lookup: CDR1 MNHEY, CDR2 SMNVEV (reference sequence).